This T cell receptor (beta chain) emerged from a study of cytomegalovirus exposure and HLA in healthy donors. The study, taken as a whole, reports: The likely origin of a cluster of highly shared sequence variants was a sequencing artifact. The authors later found TCR association rates varying by HLA locus, with DRB1 most and HLA-C fewest.

The PCR was carried out with 60 Vbeta primers and 13 Jbeta primers. Profiling relied on immunoSEQ multiplex PCR, and the TCRdb table lists in-frame clones only, not all of them. The sample gives 170,000 or so clones, 80% of which show up once; under 7.5% is in the top ten. Germline CDR1 PRHDT, CDR2 FYEKMQ (reference sequence). V lost 1 base to trimming and J lost 2 bases, with 15 bases between them. This CDR3 is built from 17 residues. Notes on this clone: Its antigen is undetermined.

This TCR came from a man aged 25-45 years in good health and CMV-seropositive. This chain uses TRBV13 with TRBJ2-1, with D uncertain. Material for sequencing was PBMCs. In DNA, the CDR3 is TGTGCCAGCAGCTTAGAGTTGACACCCACCACCTACAATGAGCAGTTCTTC. Protein product: CASSLELTPTTYNEQFF.